The clone carrying this T cell receptor beta chain has a handful of counts. Its cognate antigen is unknown. A sample-barcoded 5' primer and a J-beta primer mix were used in a second PCR of roughly 6 to 11 cycles. Each cDNA molecule carried a tag from a template-switch adaptor that contained 12 random nucleotides. A single record per CDR3 protein comes from TCRdb applying MiXCR to the 5' RACE reads. The sample has about a million distinct CDR3 sequences, 30% to 40% seen once; the top ten hold about 12%. The entry originates in a study of blood T cells in healthy people across ages. Study findings and constraints: While age rose, TCR beta diversity per million T cells dropped in a roughly linear way.

The sample comprised blood. This clonotype originated in a man between 18 and 35 years old in good health.

The CDR3 protein is CSARDMRTTSWEQYF. The DNA of the CDR3 is TGCAGTGCTAGAGATATGAGGACTACCAGCTGGGAGCAGTACTTC. The genes are TRBV20-1 and TRBJ2-7; D perhaps matches TRBD2 (6 bases). The germline CDR1 and CDR2 sequences are DFQATT and SNEGSKA (reference sequence). The CDR3 contains 15 residues. Trimming removed 0 bases at V and 7 bases at J, with 19 bases between.